Each of the 4 T cell receptor beta chains below was sequenced from the same sample in a study of blood T cell repertoires in COVID-19. Only in-frame clones appear in the TCRdb table, and some are missing; sequencing was by immunoSEQ multiplex PCR. The sample lists under 200,000 clones, roughly 77% seen once, with roughly 5.6% in the top ten. Sequenced sample: peripheral blood. The receptors stem from a woman in her thirties or forties with COVID-19, enrolled during active disease.

This chain connects TRBV3-1 (or the pseudogene TRBV3-2) to TRBJ1-3; D perhaps matches TRBD1 (5 bases). CDR1 is LGHDT, CDR2 YNNKEL, per germline (reference sequence). The CDR3 length is 15 residues. Trimming left V 4 bases short and J 2 bases short, with 12 bases between. The CDR3 here is CASSPRTDTGNTIYF. DNA for the CDR3: TGTGCCAGCAGCCCGCGAACGGACACTGGAAACACCATATATTTT.

In its sample, this clone was seen once. The chain joins TRBV7-2 to TRBJ2-3; TRBD2 matches 12 bases. From germline, CDR1 is SGHTA and CDR2 FQGNSA. J lost 2 bases, V lost 2 bases, and 5 bases had no gene match. The CDR3 spans 17 residues. The CDR3 sequence is CASSLRGLAGFTDTQYF. The CDR3, as DNA: TGTGCCAGCAGCTTACGAGGACTAGCGGGGTTCACAGATACGCAGTATTTT. Using reference TRBV7-2 and TRBJ2-3 for the parts outside the CDR3, the full variable domain is GAGVSQSPSNKVTEKGKDVELRCDPISGHTALYWYRQSLGQGLEFLIYFQGNSAPDKSGLPSDRFSAERTGGSVSTLTIQRTQQEDSAVYLCASSLRGLAGFTDTQYFGPGTRLTVL.

V is TRBV7-2 and J is TRBJ2-1; TRBD1 aligns across 8 bases. Losses at the gene ends were 5 bases for V and 6 bases for J; bases not matched to a gene: 9. CDR1 and CDR2 from the germline V gene are SGHTA and FQGNSA. This CDR3 comprises 15 residues. CDR3 residues: CASSPPNTGGNEQFF. The CDR3 DNA follows: TGTGCCAGCAGCCCCCCCAACACAGGGGGCAATGAGCAGTTCTTC.

The rearrangement uses TRBV9 and TRBJ2-5; D call uncertain. There are 14 residues in the CDR3. V was cut by 1 base and J by 5 bases, with 12 bases left in between. Per germline, CDR1 SGDLS and CDR2 YYNGEE. This CDR3 is CASSVLGQRETQYF. The CDR3 coding sequence is TGTGCCAGCAGCGTATTGGGCCAAAGGGAGACCCAGTACTTC.